The clone carrying this T cell receptor (beta chain) was picked up one time. Its antigen remains unknown. This record belongs to a study of metastatic and nonmetastatic thyroid tumors. Study overall: Across peripheral blood and tumor or nodule tissue samples taken from malignant and benign thyroid patients, the repertoires were compared with one another. General observations from the study: Benign nodules were reported to have significantly lower TCR beta diversity than malignant thyroid tumors, in blood and tumor.

Each patient went into thyroid surgery without having received any treatment. Per the authors' pipeline: The study's classifier, a distant-metastasis tool for papillary thyroid cancer, was built using CDR3 differences across clinicopathological groups. TCRdb reprocessed the PCR reads using MiXCR. TCRdb, rather than the study authors, made the V and J calls. The repertoire holds about 5,500 clones, with around 35% as singletons. The germline V gene encodes CDR1 SGHTA and CDR2 FQGNSA. CDR3 length: 14 residues. The V and J ends lost 7 bases and 1 base, in that order; junction bases with no gene match: 7.

Specimen: tumor tissue. The receptor was derived from a male donor with papillary thyroid cancer or a benign thyroid nodule (not recorded which). Some clones in this sample may be carry-over from other donors' samples. J is TRBJ2-7 and V is TRBV7-2; 7 bases are shared with TRBD2. CDR3 sequence reads: CASTRGDHSYEQYF. In nucleotides, the CDR3 is TGTGCCAGCACACGGGGGGATCATTCCTACGAGCAGTACTTC.